The 27 T cell receptor beta chains reported below all come from one sample, sequenced in a study of OX40 agonist ivuxolimab in advanced cancers. Here immunoSEQ multiplex PCR was the method, and the copy in TCRdb shows in-frame clones only, minus some. Of 95,000 to 100,000 clones in the sample, roughly 80% are singletons; the top ten hold about 1.6%. The specimen was CD4+ or CD8+ T cells sorted from blood, collected in a trial of the OX40 agonist ivuxolimab. The receptors were gathered from an adult with an advanced solid tumor such as melanoma, head and neck, liver or kidney cancer.

This clone has just a few counts. The chain links TRBV2 to TRBJ1-2; D gene uncertain. V was shortened by 7 bases and J by 8 bases, with 11 bases between the two germline ends. Germline lookup yields CDR1 SNHLY and CDR2 FYNNEI. The CDR3 sequence is 11 residues long. This CDR3 reads CASTKGFGYTF. CDR3 sequence (DNA): TGTGCCAGCACTAAGGGTTTCGGCTACACCTTC.

The V and J genes are TRBV23-1 and TRBJ2-2; 7 positions match TRBD1. TRBV23-1 is recorded as an ORF, its role being uncertain. The CDR3 consists of 16 residues. The J segment lost 1 base and the V segment lost 3 bases, leaving 5 bases of the junction unmatched. CDR3 sequence reads: CASSHPGQKNTGELFF. The CDR3 coding sequence is TGCGCCAGCAGTCACCCGGGACAGAAGAACACCGGGGAGCTGTTTTTT.

The genes are TRBV7-9 and TRBJ1-2; D might be TRBD1 (6 bases). Per germline, CDR1 SEHNR and CDR2 FQNEAQ (reference sequence). Between the trimmed V and J ends, which lost 8 bases and 6 bases, there was a span of 13 bases. The CDR3 sequence is 12 residues long. This CDR3 reads CASVERGDGYTF. CDR3 sequence (DNA): TGTGCCAGCGTTGAGAGGGGGGATGGCTACACCTTC.

This sequence joins TRBV7-9 and TRBJ2-3, with D hard to call. This CDR3 has 13 amino acids. The V and J ends lost 2 bases and 6 bases respectively, with 9 bases between them. Germline V CDR1 and CDR2: SEHNR, FQNEAQ (reference sequence). The DNA for the CDR3 is TGTGCCAGCAGCTTAAGTGTGGGGGATACGCAGTATTTT. The encoded protein is CASSLSVGDTQYF.

The V and J genes are TRBV29-1 and TRBJ1-1; D is ambiguous. The CDR3 is made up of 13 amino acids. Germline V gene lookup returns CDR1 SQVTM and CDR2 ANQGSEA. V was clipped by 4 bases and J by 7 bases, with 16 bases between them. CDR3 in amino acids: CSVVTALGGEAFF. Here the CDR3 DNA reads TGCAGCGTTGTAACGGCTTTGGGTGGTGAAGCTTTCTTT. The variable domain in full, completed from reference TRBV29-1 and TRBJ1-1, reads SAVISQKPSRDICQRGTSLTIQCQVDSQVTMMFWYRQQPGQSLTLIATANQGSEATYESGFVIDKFPISRPNLTFSTLTVSNMSPEDSSIYLCSVVTALGGEAFFGQGTRLTVV.

The gene calls are TRBV7-2 and TRBJ1-3; weak D call: TRBD1 (5 bases). Germline CDR1 is SGHTA and CDR2 is FQGNSA. CDR3 length: 16 amino acids. V was clipped by 1 base and J by 5 bases, with 15 bases between them. The CDR3 sequence is CASSLEAGTTRNTIYF. The DNA for the CDR3 is TGTGCCAGCAGCTTAGAAGCAGGGACGACGAGAAACACCATATATTTT.

The chain is built from TRBV29-1 and TRBJ2-5; possibly TRBD1 for D (5 bases). Germline V lookup: CDR1 SQVTM, CDR2 ANQGSEA. The CDR3 extends over 13 amino acids. V lost 7 bases and J 5 bases, leaving 17 bases between the germline ends. This CDR3 is CSAEMGRVETQYF. The CDR3 nucleotides are TGCAGCGCTGAGATGGGGCGCGTGGAGACCCAGTACTTC.

This chain links TRBV6-5 with TRBJ1-2; D unclear. The CDR3 sequence is 13 residues long. V lost 8 bases, J lost 5 bases, and 15 bases lay in between. Germline-derived CDR1 and CDR2 are MNHEY and SVGAGI. This CDR3 reads CASSRALGYGYTF. The CDR3, as DNA: TGTGCCAGCTCGAGGGCCCTGGGATATGGCTACACCTTC.

V is TRBV7-2 and J is TRBJ2-1, with D perhaps TRBD2 (6 bases). CDR3 length equals 14 residues. V lost 4 bases, J lost 9 bases, and 16 bases lay in between. Germline CDR1 SGHTA, CDR2 FQGNSA. The CDR3 coding sequence is TGTGCCAGCAGCTCCGGGACTCCCATCGTTGAGCAGTTCTTC. Protein product: CASSSGTPIVEQFF.

The chain carries TRBV19 and TRBJ2-1; the D gene is possibly TRBD2 (6 bases). The CDR3 is 16 residues long. Deletions cut 5 bases from V and 0 bases from J, with 14 bases between. Germline CDR1 reads LNHDA; CDR2 reads SQIVND (reference sequence). CDR3: CASSFLMGGSYNEQFF. The CDR3 DNA reads TGTGCCAGTAGTTTCTTAATGGGGGGCTCCTACAATGAGCAGTTCTTC. Looking up the rest from reference TRBV19 and TRBJ2-1 gives the full variable domain: DGGITQSPKYLFRKEGQNVTLSCEQNLNHDAMYWYRQDPGQGLRLIYYSQIVNDFQKGDIAEGYSVSREKKESFPLTVTSAQKNPTAFYLCASSFLMGGSYNEQFFGPGTRLTVL.

On this clone: At the DNA level, this CDR3 is encoded by other sequences in the same sample as well. The rearrangement joins TRBV18 to TRBJ1-1, with D maybe TRBD1 (6 bases). Between the trimmed V and J ends, which lost 4 bases and 1 base, there was a span of 7 bases. The CDR3 is made up of 13 amino acids. Germline V CDR1 and CDR2: KGHSH, LQKENI. As DNA, the CDR3 is TGTGCCAGCTCACAGGGGGGGAACACTGAAGCTTTCTTT. It translates to CASSQGGNTEAFF. Variable domain in full (rest from reference TRBV18 and TRBJ1-1): NAGVMQNPRHLVRRRGQEARLRCSPMKGHSHVYWYRQLPEEGLKFMVYLQKENIIDESGMPKERFSAEFPKEGPSILRIQQVVRGDSAAYFCASSQGGNTEAFFGQGTRLTVV.

The V gene is TRBV19, the J gene TRBJ2-7; D may be TRBD2 (5 bases). Germline V gives CDR1 LNHDA, CDR2 SQIVND (reference sequence). The CDR3 has 16 amino acids. V shed 5 bases and J shed 0 bases, with 17 bases lying between them. The CDR3 nucleotides are TGTGCCAGTAGTTCTAGGACTCCCAGGAGCTCCTACGAGCAGTACTTC. It codes for CASSSRTPRSSYEQYF. The variable domain in full, with the rest retrieved from reference TRBV19 and TRBJ2-7, is DGGITQSPKYLFRKEGQNVTLSCEQNLNHDAMYWYRQDPGQGLRLIYYSQIVNDFQKGDIAEGYSVSREKKESFPLTVTSAQKNPTAFYLCASSSRTPRSSYEQYFGPGTRLTVT.

The chain joins TRBV7-3 to TRBJ2-7, with 7 bases that match TRBD1. The J segment lost 3 bases and the V segment lost 1 base, leaving 9 bases of the junction unmatched. Germline-derived CDR1 and CDR2 are SGHTA and FQGTGA. The CDR3 totals 16 residues. The chain's CDR3 is CASSLRGWDSFYEQYF. CDR3 bases: TGTGCCAGCAGCTTAAGGGGTTGGGACAGCTTCTACGAGCAGTACTTC.

This clone has just one count. The chain is built from TRBV29-1 and TRBJ1-5; 7 bases are a match to TRBD1. The CDR3 length is 14 residues. CDR1 and CDR2 (germline): SQVTM, ANQGSEA. Trimming removed 6 bases from V and 3 bases from J; junction bases left unmatched: 8. For the CDR3, the DNA is TGCAGCGTCGGTGACAGGGCGCACAATCAGCCCCAGCATTTT. This translates into CSVGDRAHNQPQHF.

The J gene is TRBJ1-3, the V gene TRBV18; 8 bases match TRBD1. There are 15 residues in the CDR3. In germline, CDR1 is KGHSH, CDR2 LQKENI. V lost 6 bases, J lost 2 bases, and 6 bases stayed unmatched. CDR3 sequence: CASSSKTGAGNTIYF. For the CDR3, the DNA is TGTGCCAGCTCTTCAAAGACAGGGGCTGGAAACACCATATATTTT. The entire variable domain, with the rest obtained from reference TRBV18 and TRBJ1-3, is as follows: NAGVMQNPRHLVRRRGQEARLRCSPMKGHSHVYWYRQLPEEGLKFMVYLQKENIIDESGMPKERFSAEFPKEGPSILRIQQVVRGDSAAYFCASSSKTGAGNTIYFGEGSWLTVV.

This sequence joins TRBV11-1 and TRBJ1-6; D not resolved. V was shortened by 2 bases and J by 3 bases, with 14 bases between the two germline ends. CDR3 length equals 17 residues. Looked up from germline, CDR1 is SGHAT and CDR2 is FQDESV (reference sequence). The CDR3 protein is CASSLRTSRDYNSPLHF. Written as DNA, the CDR3 is TGTGCCAGCAGCTTACGGACTTCACGGGACTATAATTCACCCCTCCACTTT.

The chain uses TRBV28 and TRBJ2-5, with 13 bases fitting TRBD2. Germline CDR1 and CDR2: MDHEN and SYDVKM. Unmatched junction bases numbered 9, after V lost 0 bases and J lost 5 bases. The CDR3 extends over 18 amino acids. This chain's CDR3 is CASSLWTSGRIWGETQYF. CDR3 bases: TGTGCCAGCAGTTTATGGACTAGCGGGAGGATCTGGGGGGAGACCCAGTACTTC.

V and J are TRBV11-2 and TRBJ2-5; unclear D gene. Germline lookup yields CDR1 SGHAT and CDR2 FQNNGV. The CDR3 sequence is 12 residues long. Trimming removed 4 bases from V and 3 bases from J, with 6 bases in between. CDR3 in amino acids: CASSSEKETQYF. The CDR3 nucleotides are TGTGCCAGCAGCTCCGAGAAAGAGACCCAGTACTTC.

The sample holds one count of this clone. The V call is TRBV6-1, the J call TRBJ1-5; D uncertain. The germline V gene has CDR1 MNHNS and CDR2 SASEGT. Trimming removed 0 bases from V and 6 bases from J, with 3 bases in between. The CDR3 sequence is 12 residues long. This CDR3 reads CASSEASQPQHF. The CDR3 coding sequence is TGTGCCAGCAGTGAAGCTAGTCAGCCCCAGCATTTT.

This clone was seen only a few times. This chain links TRBV7-6 with TRBJ2-7, with 10 bases aligning to TRBD2. This CDR3 is built from 14 residues. CDR1 and CDR2 from the germline V gene are SGHVS and FNYEAQ. The J segment lost 2 bases and the V segment lost 7 bases, leaving 5 bases of the junction unmatched. The CDR3: CASTKREGPYEQYF. In DNA form, the CDR3 reads TGTGCCAGCACCAAGCGGGAGGGCCCCTACGAGCAGTACTTC.

The gene calls are TRBV4-2 and TRBJ1-3, with 8 bases matching TRBD1. The germline V gene encodes CDR1 LGHNA and CDR2 YNFKEQ. This CDR3 region has 16 residues. V shed 3 bases, J shed 4 bases, and the junction held 8 bases outside the gene matches. The CDR3 DNA follows: TGTGCCAGCAGCCAGGGGGACAGGAACGCAGGAAACACCATATATTTT. This encodes CASSQGDRNAGNTIYF.

This clone came up once. The rearrangement joins TRBV9 to TRBJ2-5; D is perhaps TRBD2 (5 bases). CDR1 is SGDLS and CDR2 is YYNGEE in the germline V gene. The CDR3 is made up of 15 amino acids. Trimming left V 0 bases short and J 5 bases short, with 14 bases between. The CDR3 sequence: CASSVDVLTGETQYF. CDR3 sequence (DNA): TGTGCCAGCAGCGTAGATGTCCTAACGGGGGAGACCCAGTACTTC.

The V and J genes are TRBV11-2 and TRBJ1-6, with 11 bases aligning to TRBD1. V was pared by 8 bases and J by 10 bases, with 4 bases of the junction left unmatched. This CDR3 region has 13 residues. Germline V gene lookup returns CDR1 SGHAT and CDR2 FQNNGV. CDR3 sequence: CASGGQGASPLHF. CDR3 coding DNA: TGTGCCAGCGGCGGACAGGGGGCATCACCCCTCCACTTT.

The V gene is TRBV28, the J gene TRBJ2-1, with D unclear. The V end lost 2 bases, the J end lost 0 bases, and 8 bases lay between the germline ends. The CDR3 consists of 15 residues. The V gene's germline CDR1 is MDHEN and CDR2 SYDVKM. The CDR3 region is CASSLTPGSYNEQFF. For the CDR3, the DNA is TGTGCCAGCAGTTTAACGCCCGGCTCCTACAATGAGCAGTTCTTC.

The chain links TRBV5-1 to TRBJ1-5; a possible D gene is TRBD1 (6 bases). V gave up 4 bases and J gave up 6 bases, with 14 bases separating them. Looked up from germline, CDR1 is SGHRS and CDR2 is YFSETQ. CDR3 length: 14 residues. In DNA, the CDR3 is TGCGCCAGCAGCCCCGGGGGCGAAGGTCAGCCCCAGCATTTT. This codes for CASSPGGEGQPQHF.

This clone was picked up a small number of times. The rearrangement uses TRBV30 and TRBJ1-5; D might be TRBD1 (6 bases). Germline lookup yields CDR1 GTSNPN and CDR2 SVGIG (reference sequence). The CDR3 length is 13 residues. V was trimmed by 5 bases and J by 6 bases, leaving 14 bases between them. CDR3 region: CAWSGGRVQPQHF. Here the CDR3 DNA reads TGTGCCTGGTCCGGGGGGCGCGTTCAGCCCCAGCATTTT.

V gene TRBV7-9 combines with J gene TRBJ2-2; a possible D gene is TRBD1 (5 bases). Germline CDR1 reads SEHNR; CDR2 reads FQNEAQ (reference sequence). The CDR3 is 15 amino acids. V lost 1 base, J lost 8 bases, and 14 bases lay in between. The CDR3 DNA is TGTGCCAGCAGCTTAGTACGGACAACGAGAGGGGAGCTGTTTTTT. Translated: CASSLVRTTRGELFF.